The rows below give T cell receptor beta chains drawn from one sample of a study of control samples from healthy donors and cancer patients. TCRdb keeps only in-frame clones here, not all; method: immunoSEQ multiplex PCR. The sample has roughly 130,000 clones, more than 80% seen once. Sequenced input: blood. The source is a man younger than 35 in good health. The conserved cysteine and the conserved F or W are not part of the CDR3 here. Fields, in order: J gene, V gene, CDR3 protein.

J: TRBJ2-2; V: TRBV11-2; CDR3: ASSSQSTGELF
J: TRBJ1-3; V: TRBV5-6; CDR3: ASSPRWDSGNTIY
J: TRBJ2-2; V: TRBV5-1; CDR3: ASSDVGGNNGELF
J: TRBJ1-3; V: TRBV21-1; CDR3: ASQARGTYGNTIY
J: TRBJ2-2; V: TRBV6-6; CDR3: ASSRLRRTGGSGELF
J: TRBJ2-1; V: TRBV7-3; CDR3: ASSPQTASYNEQF
J: TRBJ1-4; V: TRBV3-1/TRBV3-2; CDR3: ASSQDIYQLNEKLF
J: TRBJ1-2; V: TRBV28; CDR3: ASSLWSGGEGYGYT
J: TRBJ1-6; V: TRBV28; CDR3: ASSRDASSYNSPLH
J: TRBJ2-1; V: TRBV4-1; CDR3: ASSQDLGGPSGSSYNEQF
J: TRBJ2-2; V: TRBV11-2; CDR3: ASSLSPGVDTGELF
J: TRBJ2-1; V: TRBV9; CDR3: ASSVAGAVNEQF
J: TRBJ2-3; V: TRBV30; CDR3: AWTGTRGGDTQY
J: TRBJ1-2; V: TRBV28; CDR3: ASSTGQGVDYGYT
J: TRBJ1-3; V: TRBV2; CDR3: ASSEGGAGNTIY
J: TRBJ1-1; V: TRBV19; CDR3: ASSPVDPSSIKDTEAF
J: TRBJ2-3; V: TRBV29-1; CDR3: SVPGGGAASTDTQY